Listed below are T cell receptor beta chains from one sample, sequenced in a study of chemoradiotherapy in HPV16-positive cancers. The data were produced by immunoSEQ multiplex PCR, yet TCRdb's version contains in-frame clones alone and is incomplete. The data contain more than 1,100 clones, around 87% of them singletons. Sequences were derived from tumor tissue, sampled from a patient who underwent chemoradiotherapy. The receptors originated from a human donor with HPV-associated anogenital cancer. Both conserved end residues are part of each CDR3. The order of the fields is V gene, clone size, J gene, D gene, CDR3 protein, CDR3 DNA. D genes are given only for firm matches. Clone size is shown for a subset of rows, as once, few, many or a class of expanded clone.

v_gene: TRBV7-9; abundance: large; j_gene: TRBJ1-1; d_gene: -; CDR3aa: CASSLADGPTEAFF; CDR3nt: TGTGCCAGCAGCTTAGCGGACGGGCCCACTGAAGCTTTCTTT
v_gene: TRBV6-5; abundance: -; j_gene: TRBJ1-2; d_gene: -; CDR3aa: CASTSREAVNYGYTF; CDR3nt: TGTGCCAGCACCTCCCGAGAAGCAGTCAACTATGGCTACACCTTC
v_gene: TRBV6-1; abundance: -; j_gene: TRBJ2-3; d_gene: TRBD2; CDR3aa: CASSESGGPTDTQYF; CDR3nt: TGTGCCAGCAGTGAAAGCGGGGGCCCCACAGATACGCAGTATTTT
v_gene: TRBV29-1; abundance: once; j_gene: TRBJ1-5; d_gene: TRBD1; CDR3aa: CSVEPGQGQPQHF; CDR3nt: TGCAGCGTTGAACCGGGACAGGGACAGCCCCAGCATTTT
v_gene: TRBV19; abundance: -; j_gene: TRBJ1-1; d_gene: -; CDR3aa: CASSFAGGEAFF; CDR3nt: TGTGCCAGTAGTTTCGCGGGGGGTGAAGCTTTCTTT
v_gene: TRBV7-9; abundance: -; j_gene: TRBJ2-7; d_gene: -; CDR3aa: CASSSGGTGTYEQYF; CDR3nt: TGTGCCAGCAGCTCGGGGGGGACAGGGACCTACGAGCAGTACTTC
v_gene: TRBV4-1; abundance: -; j_gene: TRBJ1-1; d_gene: -; CDR3aa: CASSQEGVFYGTEAFF; CDR3nt: TGCGCCAGCAGCCAGGAAGGCGTGTTTTATGGGACTGAAGCTTTCTTT
v_gene: TRBV30; abundance: -; j_gene: TRBJ1-3; d_gene: TRBD1; CDR3aa: CACPGQDSGNTIYF; CDR3nt: TGTGCCTGTCCAGGACAGGACTCTGGAAACACCATATATTTT
v_gene: TRBV2; abundance: -; j_gene: TRBJ2-1; d_gene: -; CDR3aa: CASSDTGVGHNEQFF; CDR3nt: TGTGCCAGCAGTGACACAGGAGTGGGTCACAATGAGCAGTTCTTC
v_gene: TRBV10-2; abundance: -; j_gene: TRBJ2-7; d_gene: -; CDR3aa: CASRHTGDYPYEQYF; CDR3nt: TGCGCCAGCAGGCACACAGGGGACTACCCCTACGAGCAGTACTTC
v_gene: TRBV5-6; abundance: -; j_gene: TRBJ2-5; d_gene: -; CDR3aa: CASSLAGRETQYF; CDR3nt: TGTGCCAGCAGCTTAGCTGGGAGGGAGACCCAGTACTTC
v_gene: TRBV10-1; abundance: -; j_gene: TRBJ2-3; d_gene: -; CDR3aa: CASSESGAGLGDTQYF; CDR3nt: TGCGCCAGCAGTGAGTCGGGCGCGGGGCTCGGGGATACGCAGTATTTT
v_gene: TRBV5-4; abundance: -; j_gene: TRBJ2-3; d_gene: -; CDR3aa: CASSSPADRRTDTQYF; CDR3nt: TGTGCCAGCAGCTCCCCGGCCGACAGAAGGACAGATACGCAGTATTTT
v_gene: TRBV15; abundance: -; j_gene: TRBJ1-2; d_gene: -; CDR3aa: CATSREEGDGYTF; CDR3nt: TGTGCCACCAGCAGAGAGGAGGGGGATGGCTACACCTTC
v_gene: TRBV27; abundance: -; j_gene: TRBJ1-1; d_gene: -; CDR3aa: CASQPTSPGTEAFF; CDR3nt: TGTGCCAGTCAGCCCACATCCCCGGGGACTGAAGCTTTCTTT
v_gene: TRBV2; abundance: -; j_gene: TRBJ1-2; d_gene: -; CDR3aa: CASSEAGWGTLDYGYTF; CDR3nt: TGTGCCAGCAGTGAAGCTGGGTGGGGCACGTTGGACTATGGCTACACCTTC
v_gene: TRBV5-1; abundance: -; j_gene: TRBJ2-5; d_gene: -; CDR3aa: CASSLPGQETQYF; CDR3nt: TGCGCCAGCAGCTTGCCCGGCCAAGAGACCCAGTACTTC
v_gene: TRBV11-2; abundance: -; j_gene: TRBJ2-7; d_gene: -; CDR3aa: CASSLGSRQYF; CDR3nt: TGTGCCAGCAGCTTAGGGTCCAGGCAGTACTTC
v_gene: TRBV5-1; abundance: -; j_gene: TRBJ2-3; d_gene: -; CDR3aa: CASSRGDPSTDTQYF; CDR3nt: TGCGCCAGCAGCCGAGGAGACCCTAGCACAGATACGCAGTATTTT
v_gene: TRBV7-2; abundance: -; j_gene: TRBJ2-3; d_gene: -; CDR3aa: CASSLGVGSQGADTQYF; CDR3nt: TGTGCCAGCAGCCTCGGGGTCGGGTCGCAGGGAGCAGATACGCAGTATTTT
v_gene: TRBV11-3; abundance: -; j_gene: TRBJ2-3; d_gene: -; CDR3aa: CASSLDQRGTQYF; CDR3nt: TGTGCCAGCAGCTTAGACCAGAGAGGTACGCAGTATTTT
v_gene: TRBV5-1; abundance: -; j_gene: TRBJ1-3; d_gene: -; CDR3aa: CASRGEAGNTIYF; CDR3nt: TGCGCCAGCAGAGGAGAAGCCGGAAACACCATATATTTT
v_gene: TRBV27; abundance: few; j_gene: TRBJ1-5; d_gene: -; CDR3aa: CASSRGEHQPQHF; CDR3nt: TGTGCCAGCAGCAGAGGGGAGCATCAGCCCCAGCATTTT
v_gene: TRBV6-1; abundance: -; j_gene: TRBJ2-2; d_gene: TRBD2; CDR3aa: CASSENRGGRGTGELFF; CDR3nt: TGTGCCAGCAGTGAAAATCGGGGGGGGCGCGGCACCGGGGAGCTGTTTTTT
v_gene: TRBV5-5; abundance: -; j_gene: TRBJ1-1; d_gene: -; CDR3aa: CASSWGGVHTEAFF; CDR3nt: TGTGCCAGCAGCTGGGGGGGTGTTCACACTGAAGCTTTCTTT
v_gene: TRBV11-3; abundance: -; j_gene: TRBJ2-5; d_gene: TRBD1; CDR3aa: CASSADGTDQETQYF; CDR3nt: TGTGCCAGCAGCGCCGACGGGACAGATCAAGAGACCCAGTACTTC
v_gene: TRBV7-1; abundance: -; j_gene: TRBJ1-4; d_gene: TRBD1; CDR3aa: CASSLGGLNEKLFF; CDR3nt: TGTGCCAGCAGCTTAGGGGGCTTAAATGAAAAACTGTTTTTT
v_gene: TRBV2; abundance: -; j_gene: TRBJ1-1; d_gene: -; CDR3aa: CASSKGEGTEAFF; CDR3nt: TGTGCCAGCAGTAAAGGGGAAGGCACTGAAGCTTTCTTT
v_gene: TRBV4-2; abundance: -; j_gene: TRBJ2-5; d_gene: -; CDR3aa: CASSQVPVQTQYF; CDR3nt: TGTGCCAGCAGCCAAGTGCCGGTACAGACCCAGTACTTC
v_gene: TRBV19; abundance: -; j_gene: TRBJ2-3; d_gene: -; CDR3aa: CASTSGTGTDTQYF; CDR3nt: TGTGCCAGTACCTCCGGGACGGGCACAGATACGCAGTATTTT
v_gene: TRBV7-6; abundance: -; j_gene: TRBJ2-5; d_gene: -; CDR3aa: CASSPLSLETQYF; CDR3nt: TGTGCCAGCAGCCCCCTCTCCCTGGAGACCCAGTACTTC
v_gene: TRBV7-9; abundance: -; j_gene: TRBJ2-2; d_gene: TRBD2; CDR3aa: CASSPTSGNTGELFF; CDR3nt: TGTGCCAGCAGCCCGACTAGCGGAAACACCGGGGAGCTGTTTTTT
v_gene: TRBV9; abundance: -; j_gene: TRBJ2-1; d_gene: TRBD1; CDR3aa: CASSVGTVGTSEQFF; CDR3nt: TGTGCCAGCAGCGTGGGGACAGTGGGTACGAGTGAGCAGTTCTTC
v_gene: TRBV27; abundance: -; j_gene: TRBJ2-7; d_gene: -; CDR3aa: CASSLRDSTYEQYF; CDR3nt: TGTGCCAGCAGTTTACGGGACTCCACCTACGAGCAGTACTTC
v_gene: TRBV2; abundance: -; j_gene: TRBJ1-4; d_gene: -; CDR3aa: CASSEGVGGANEKLFF; CDR3nt: TGTGCCAGCAGTGAAGGAGTCGGGGGTGCTAATGAAAAACTGTTTTTT
v_gene: TRBV19; abundance: few; j_gene: TRBJ1-5; d_gene: TRBD1; CDR3aa: CASSILLGQGDQPQHF; CDR3nt: TGTGCCAGTAGTATCCTCCTCGGACAGGGAGATCAGCCCCAGCATTTT
v_gene: TRBV28; abundance: -; j_gene: TRBJ2-5; d_gene: TRBD2; CDR3aa: CASSLLSSGAHQETQYF; CDR3nt: TGTGCCAGCAGTTTATTGTCTAGCGGGGCCCACCAAGAGACCCAGTACTTC
v_gene: TRBV11-2; abundance: -; j_gene: TRBJ2-5; d_gene: TRBD2; CDR3aa: CASSLGAGPGGETQYF; CDR3nt: TGTGCCAGCAGCTTAGGGGCAGGGCCGGGGGGGGAGACCCAGTACTTC
v_gene: TRBV7-1; abundance: -; j_gene: TRBJ1-1; d_gene: -; CDR3aa: CASSLVGNGNTEAFF; CDR3nt: TGTGCCAGCAGCTTAGTTGGTAACGGGAACACTGAAGCTTTCTTT
v_gene: TRBV7-6; abundance: -; j_gene: TRBJ2-2; d_gene: -; CDR3aa: CASSLAQGGPGELFF; CDR3nt: TGTGCCAGCAGCTTAGCCCAGGGAGGCCCCGGGGAGCTGTTTTTT
v_gene: TRBV4-1; abundance: -; j_gene: TRBJ1-1; d_gene: TRBD1; CDR3aa: CASSAGQGNTEAFF; CDR3nt: TGCGCCAGCAGCGCGGGACAGGGGAACACTGAAGCTTTCTTT
v_gene: TRBV15; abundance: -; j_gene: TRBJ2-1; d_gene: -; CDR3aa: CATSRDLGGRHNEQFF; CDR3nt: TGTGCCACCAGCAGAGATCTCGGGGGGCGACACAATGAGCAGTTCTTC
v_gene: TRBV5-4; abundance: once; j_gene: TRBJ1-5; d_gene: -; CDR3aa: CASSLGGGSADQPQHF; CDR3nt: TGTGCCAGCAGCTTGGGGGGGGGTTCCGCGGATCAGCCCCAGCATTTT
v_gene: TRBV5-5; abundance: -; j_gene: TRBJ1-5; d_gene: -; CDR3aa: CASSLRDGNQPQHF; CDR3nt: TGTGCCAGCAGCTTGCGGGACGGCAATCAGCCCCAGCATTTT
v_gene: TRBV28; abundance: -; j_gene: TRBJ1-1; d_gene: -; CDR3aa: CASSPIGERAFF; CDR3nt: TGTGCCAGCAGTCCCATAGGTGAACGAGCTTTCTTT
v_gene: TRBV4-1; abundance: -; j_gene: TRBJ1-5; d_gene: -; CDR3aa: CASSLQQGNQPQHF; CDR3nt: TGCGCCAGCAGCCTCCAACAGGGAAATCAGCCCCAGCATTTT
v_gene: TRBV7-9; abundance: -; j_gene: TRBJ2-7; d_gene: -; CDR3aa: CASSYNPRGSSTYEQYF; CDR3nt: TGTGCCAGCAGTTATAACCCCAGAGGGTCCTCGACCTACGAGCAGTACTTC
v_gene: TRBV9; abundance: few; j_gene: TRBJ2-1; d_gene: TRBD1; CDR3aa: CASSVEQGAIEQFF; CDR3nt: TGTGCCAGCAGCGTCGAACAGGGGGCGATCGAGCAGTTCTTC
v_gene: TRBV6-4; abundance: -; j_gene: TRBJ2-3; d_gene: -; CDR3aa: CASSGDGHTDTQYF; CDR3nt: TGTGCCAGCAGTGGGGATGGCCACACAGATACGCAGTATTTT
v_gene: TRBV7-2; abundance: once; j_gene: TRBJ1-1; d_gene: -; CDR3aa: CASSLEKRNTEAFF; CDR3nt: TGTGCCAGCAGCTTAGAAAAGAGGAACACTGAAGCTTTCTTT
v_gene: TRBV27; abundance: few; j_gene: TRBJ1-2; d_gene: TRBD1; CDR3aa: CASITGGGANYGYTF; CDR3nt: TGTGCCAGCATTACAGGGGGGGGAGCTAACTATGGCTACACCTTC
v_gene: TRBV5-1; abundance: -; j_gene: TRBJ1-1; d_gene: -; CDR3aa: CASSWGSQGAFF; CDR3nt: TGCGCCAGCAGCTGGGGGTCCCAGGGAGCTTTCTTT
v_gene: TRBV2; abundance: -; j_gene: TRBJ2-1; d_gene: -; CDR3aa: CASSEVTQGDEQFF; CDR3nt: TGTGCCAGCAGTGAAGTCACCCAAGGGGATGAGCAGTTCTTC